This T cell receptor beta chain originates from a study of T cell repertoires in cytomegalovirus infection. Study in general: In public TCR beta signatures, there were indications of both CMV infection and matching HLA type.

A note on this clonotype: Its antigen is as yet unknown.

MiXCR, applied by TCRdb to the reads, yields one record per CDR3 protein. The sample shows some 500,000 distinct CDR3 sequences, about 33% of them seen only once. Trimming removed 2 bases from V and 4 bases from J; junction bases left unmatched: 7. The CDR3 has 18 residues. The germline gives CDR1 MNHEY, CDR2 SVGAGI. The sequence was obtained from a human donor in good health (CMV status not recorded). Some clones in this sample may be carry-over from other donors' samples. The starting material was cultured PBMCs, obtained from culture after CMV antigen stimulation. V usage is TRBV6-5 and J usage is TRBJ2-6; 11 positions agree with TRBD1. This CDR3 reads CASSYIGQGAPGANVLTF. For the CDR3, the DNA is TGTGCCAGCAGTTACATCGGACAGGGGGCGCCCGGGGCCAACGTCCTGACTTTC.